This record covers a single TCR beta chain. Its specificity is unknown. These data are taken from a study of human T cells and chemical hapten exposure. About the research overall: On around 2 cm by around 2 cm of upper inner arm skin, sensitization was performed with 2% DPC. Doses of diphenylcyclopropenone went to the patients' scalps weekly throughout the roughly 24-week study. Study-wide results and caveats: Relative to controls, expanded TCRs formed significantly more large CDR3 similarity clusters.

Sample time point: pre-sensitization, week 0. Treatment defined: therapeutic diphenylcyclopropenone sensitization with weekly scalp DPC. Suited to DPC and affected by alopecia, the donors ranged from 18 to 70 years old. TCRdb re-called the RACE reads with MiXCR, one entry per CDR3 protein. This sample yields fewer than 300,000 distinct CDR3 sequences, of which roughly 8% are seen a single time; about 1.1% belongs to the top ten. Germline CDR1 and CDR2: SGHDT and YYEEEE. Trimming removed 0 bases at V and 6 bases at J, with 7 bases between. The CDR3 has 13 residues. The chain links TRBV5-6 to TRBJ1-5; D is uncertain. The specimen was whole blood, collected in connection with sensitization to the hapten diphenylcyclopropenone (DPC). The clonotype comes from a man between 18 and 29 years old with alopecia areata. Some clones in this sample may be carry-over from other donors' samples. For the CDR3, the DNA is TGTGCCAGCAGCTTGGGGGCTGGTCAGCCCCAGCATTTT. The encoded protein is CASSLGAGQPQHF.